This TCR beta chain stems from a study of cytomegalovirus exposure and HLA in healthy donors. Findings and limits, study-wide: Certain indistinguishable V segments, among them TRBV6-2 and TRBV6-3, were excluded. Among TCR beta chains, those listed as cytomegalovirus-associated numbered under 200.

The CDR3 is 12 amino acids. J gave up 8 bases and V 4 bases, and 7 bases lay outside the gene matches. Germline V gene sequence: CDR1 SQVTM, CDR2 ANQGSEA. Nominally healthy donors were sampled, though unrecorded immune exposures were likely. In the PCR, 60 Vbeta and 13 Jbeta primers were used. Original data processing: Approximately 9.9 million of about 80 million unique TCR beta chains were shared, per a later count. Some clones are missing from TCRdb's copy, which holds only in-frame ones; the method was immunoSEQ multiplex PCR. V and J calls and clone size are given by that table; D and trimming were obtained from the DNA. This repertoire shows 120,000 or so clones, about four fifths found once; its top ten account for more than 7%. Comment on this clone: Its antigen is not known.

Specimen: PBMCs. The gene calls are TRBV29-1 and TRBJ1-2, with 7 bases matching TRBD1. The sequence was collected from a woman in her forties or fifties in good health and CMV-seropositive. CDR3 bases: TGCAGCGTTGCAACAGGGGCATACGGCTACACCTTC. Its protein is CSVATGAYGYTF.